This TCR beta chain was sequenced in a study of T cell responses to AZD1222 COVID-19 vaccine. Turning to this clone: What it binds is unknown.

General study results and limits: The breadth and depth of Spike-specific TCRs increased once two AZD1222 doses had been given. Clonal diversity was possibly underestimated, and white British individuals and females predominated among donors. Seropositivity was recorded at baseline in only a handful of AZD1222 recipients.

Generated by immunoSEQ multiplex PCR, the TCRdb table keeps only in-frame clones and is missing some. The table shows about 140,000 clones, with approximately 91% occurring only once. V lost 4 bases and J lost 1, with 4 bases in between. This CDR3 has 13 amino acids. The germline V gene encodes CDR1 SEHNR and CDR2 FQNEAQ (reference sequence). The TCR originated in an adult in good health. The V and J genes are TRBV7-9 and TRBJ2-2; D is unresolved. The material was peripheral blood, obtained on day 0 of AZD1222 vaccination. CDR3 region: CASSSVNTGELFF. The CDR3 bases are TGTGCCAGCAGCTCGGTGAACACCGGGGAGCTGTTTTTT.